Listed below are T cell receptor beta chains from one sample, sequenced in a study of T cells in Graves' hyperthyroidism and ophthalmopathy. Via MiXCR, TCRdb re-called the multiplex PCR reads, giving one row per CDR3 protein. Of hundreds of thousands of distinct CDR3 sequences in the sample, 15% to 20% were seen once. Material for sequencing was blood. These TCRs come from a woman between 25 and 40 years old with Graves' hyperthyroidism. Both conserved end residues are part of each CDR3. The D gene is left open where the match is weak. Size tells how often a clone was seen (once, few, many) or the class of an expanded clone, and some rows leave it out.

D gene	J gene	clone size	V gene	CDR3 DNA	CDR3 protein
.	TRBJ2-7	.	TRBV6-1	TGTGCCAGCACCCACGGAGGGGGTTACGAGCAGTACTTC	CASTHGGGYEQYF
.	TRBJ1-3	.	TRBV6-2/TRBV6-3	TGTGCCAGCAGGCGGGACACCATAATCTCTGGAAACACCATATATTTT	CASRRDTIISGNTIYF
.	TRBJ2-7	many	TRBV20-1	TGCAGTGCTAGAGTCCCCGACGGCAAAACCTCCTACGAGCAGTACTTC	CSARVPDGKTSYEQYF
TRBD1	TRBJ2-7	.	TRBV20-1	TGCAGTGCTCCAGGGGGATCGTACGAGCAGTGCTTC	CSAPGGSYEQCF
.	TRBJ2-1	many	TRBV30	TGTGCCTGGAGCCAAGGGTCTAGCAGGGAGCAGTTCTTC	CAWSQGSSREQFF
.	TRBJ1-1	many	TRBV6-1	TGTGCCAGCAGTGAAAAACTCGGGGGTCGGGGTAGCACTGAAGCTTTCTTT	CASSEKLGGRGSTEAFF
.	TRBJ2-5	.	TRBV4-3	TGCGCCAGCAGCCAAGATCCAGGGAGGACCCAGTACTTC	CASSQDPGRTQYF
TRBD1	TRBJ1-2	.	TRBV4-1	TGCGCCAGCAGCCAAGGAGACAGGGCTGGCTATGGCTACACCTTC	CASSQGDRAGYGYTF
TRBD1	TRBJ1-1	many	TRBV7-9	TGTGCCAGCAGCTTATGGGTCAGGGGGGCGCTCGGGACTGAAGCTTTCTTT	CASSLWVRGALGTEAFF
.	TRBJ1-1	.	TRBV2	TGTGCCAGCAGAGCTTTAATGGGGGGCGGCACTGAAGCTTTCTTT	CASRALMGGGTEAFF
.	TRBJ2-2	many	TRBV2	TGTGCCACCGCCGGGACAAGGAACACCGGGGAGCTGTTTTTT	CATAGTRNTGELFF